This T cell receptor (beta chain) was identified during a study of blood T cells in healthy people across ages. This CDR3 comprises 12 residues. Germline CDR1 and CDR2: SEHNR and FQNEAQ (reference sequence). Sample-barcoded 5' priming and a J-beta primer mix drove a second PCR of roughly 7 to 11 cycles. TCRdb re-analysed the 5' RACE reads in MiXCR, keeping a single row per CDR3 protein. The sample includes roughly 640,000 distinct CDR3 sequences, approximately 30% of them seen just once. This clonotype has more than one count but fewer than ten. A read error may explain this, as a much larger clone is one base away.

The receptor's source is an elderly woman in good health. The sequencing input was blood. This chain connects TRBV7-9 to TRBJ1-2; D uncertain. CDR3 DNA sequence: TGTGCCAGCAGTTTTGACAACTATGGCCACACCTTC. Its protein is CASSFDNYGHTF.